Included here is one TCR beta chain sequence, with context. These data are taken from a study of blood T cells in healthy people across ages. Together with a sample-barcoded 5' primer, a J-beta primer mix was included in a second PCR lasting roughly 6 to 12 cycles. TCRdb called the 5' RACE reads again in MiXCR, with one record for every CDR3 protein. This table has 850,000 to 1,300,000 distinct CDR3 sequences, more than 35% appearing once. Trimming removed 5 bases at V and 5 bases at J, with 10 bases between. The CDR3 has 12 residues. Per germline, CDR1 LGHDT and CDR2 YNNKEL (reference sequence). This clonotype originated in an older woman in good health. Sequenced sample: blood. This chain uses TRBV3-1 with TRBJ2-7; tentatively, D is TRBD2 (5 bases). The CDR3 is CASSITGDEQYF. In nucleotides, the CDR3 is TGTGCCAGCAGCATAACCGGGGACGAGCAGTACTTC.